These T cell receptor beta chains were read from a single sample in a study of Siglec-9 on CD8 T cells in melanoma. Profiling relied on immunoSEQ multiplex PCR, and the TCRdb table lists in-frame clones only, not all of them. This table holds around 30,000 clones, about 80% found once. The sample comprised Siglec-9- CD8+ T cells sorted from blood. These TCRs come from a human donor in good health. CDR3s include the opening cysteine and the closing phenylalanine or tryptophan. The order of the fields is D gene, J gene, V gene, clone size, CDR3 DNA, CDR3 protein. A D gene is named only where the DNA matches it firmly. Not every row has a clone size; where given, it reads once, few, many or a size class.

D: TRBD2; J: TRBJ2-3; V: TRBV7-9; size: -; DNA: TGTGCCAGCAGCTTCGGACTAGCGGGAGTAGGGGTTTATGATACGCAGTATTTT; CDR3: CASSFGLAGVGVYDTQYF
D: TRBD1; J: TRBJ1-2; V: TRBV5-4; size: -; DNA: TGTGCCAGCACCAAAAAGACAGGGAACGGCTACACCTTC; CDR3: CASTKKTGNGYTF
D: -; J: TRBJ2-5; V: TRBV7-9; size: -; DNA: TGTGCCAGCAGAGAGGGGGGTATTCAAGAGACCCAGTACTTC; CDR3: CASREGGIQETQYF
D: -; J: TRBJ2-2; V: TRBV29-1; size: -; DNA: TGCAGCGTTGAAGTGGGGACAAACACCGGGGAGCTGTTTTTT; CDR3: CSVEVGTNTGELFF
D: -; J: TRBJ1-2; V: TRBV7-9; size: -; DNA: TGTGCCAGCAGCTTGTTCGAGGGGATAACTAACTATGGCTACACCTTC; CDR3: CASSLFEGITNYGYTF
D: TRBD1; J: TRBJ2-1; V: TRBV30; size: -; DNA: TGTGCCTGGAACCGGGACAGCTACAATGAGCAGTTCTTC; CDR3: CAWNRDSYNEQFF
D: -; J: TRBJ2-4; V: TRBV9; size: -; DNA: TGTGCCAACCCGACTAGAGAGGGGGCCAAAAACATTCAGTACTTC; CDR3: CANPTREGAKNIQYF
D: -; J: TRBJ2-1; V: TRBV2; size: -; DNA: TGTGCCAGCACCGGCGGTGGAAATGAGCAGTTCTTC; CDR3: CASTGGGNEQFF
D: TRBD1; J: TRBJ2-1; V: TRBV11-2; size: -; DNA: TGTGCCATCATGGACAGGGCCCCTAGGGATGAGCAGTTCTTC; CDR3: CAIMDRAPRDEQFF
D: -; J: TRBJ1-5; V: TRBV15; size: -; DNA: TGTGCCACCAGCAGAGATCGTGGCAGCAATCAGCCCCAGCATTTT; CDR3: CATSRDRGSNQPQHF
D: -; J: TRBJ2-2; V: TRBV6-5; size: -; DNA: TGTGCCAGCATGACCCACACCGGGGAGCTGTTTTTT; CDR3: CASMTHTGELFF
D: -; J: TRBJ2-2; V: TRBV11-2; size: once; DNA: TGTGCCAGCAGCTTTCCGACGGAAGATGCGAACACCGGGGAGCTGTTTTTT; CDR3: CASSFPTEDANTGELFF
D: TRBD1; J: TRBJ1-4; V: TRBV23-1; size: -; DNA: TGCGCCAGCAGTCAATCGAGCTCCCCAGGGGGTGGTGAAAAACTGTTTTTT; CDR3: CASSQSSSPGGGEKLFF
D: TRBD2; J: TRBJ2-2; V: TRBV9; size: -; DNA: TGTGCCAGCAGCTCGACTCCGGGACTAGCTACATCGAACACCGGGGAGCTGTTTTTT; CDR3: CASSSTPGLATSNTGELFF
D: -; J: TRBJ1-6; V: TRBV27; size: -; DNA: TGTGCCAGCAGTTTAGCGGCAGAACGTAATTCACCCCTCCACTTT; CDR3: CASSLAAERNSPLHF
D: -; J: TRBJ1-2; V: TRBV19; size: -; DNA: TGTGCCAGTAGTCTCGGGACACGAGGGGCCTATGGCTACACCTTC; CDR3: CASSLGTRGAYGYTF
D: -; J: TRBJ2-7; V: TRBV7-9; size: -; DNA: TGTGCCAGCAGCCGCGCCGGGGAGCTAACCTACGAGCAGTACTTC; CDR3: CASSRAGELTYEQYF
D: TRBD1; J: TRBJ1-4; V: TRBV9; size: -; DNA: TGTGCCAGCAGCGTAACAGGGGTCGACGAAAAACTGTTTTTT; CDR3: CASSVTGVDEKLFF
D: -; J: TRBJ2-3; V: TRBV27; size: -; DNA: TGTGCCAGCAGTTTAAAGGGGGGCCGGAATACAGATACGCAGTATTTT; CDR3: CASSLKGGRNTDTQYF
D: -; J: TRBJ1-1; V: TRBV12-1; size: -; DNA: TGTGCCAGCAGCCTCAACGGGAGGACATTGAACACTGAAGCTTTCTTT; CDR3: CASSLNGRTLNTEAFF
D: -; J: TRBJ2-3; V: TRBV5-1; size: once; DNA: TGCGCCAGCAGGGGGCCTAGGGGCCCCAGCACAGATACGCAGTATTTT; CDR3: CASRGPRGPSTDTQYF
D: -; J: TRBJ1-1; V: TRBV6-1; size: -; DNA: TGTGCCAGCAGTGATCACGGTCCCAACACTGAAGCTTTCTTT; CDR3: CASSDHGPNTEAFF
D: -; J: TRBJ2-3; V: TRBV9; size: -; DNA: TGTGCCAGCAGCGCCCCCACAGAAGATACGCAGTATTTT; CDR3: CASSAPTEDTQYF
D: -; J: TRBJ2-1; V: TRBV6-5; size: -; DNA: TGTGCCAGCAGTTATGGAATGGGCCACGGCGACAATGAGCAGTTCTTC; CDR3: CASSYGMGHGDNEQFF
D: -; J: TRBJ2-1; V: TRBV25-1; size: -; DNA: TGTGCCAGCAGTGAGAGGGGCGCCTACAATGAGCAGTTCTTC; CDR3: CASSERGAYNEQFF
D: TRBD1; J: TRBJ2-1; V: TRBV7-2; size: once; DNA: TGTGCCAGCAGCTTGGGCACAGGGGGCGATGAGCAGTTCTTC; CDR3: CASSLGTGGDEQFF
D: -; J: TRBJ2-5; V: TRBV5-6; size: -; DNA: TGTGCCAGCAGCTTCCCCTTGGGGCAAGAGACCCAGTACTTC; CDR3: CASSFPLGQETQYF